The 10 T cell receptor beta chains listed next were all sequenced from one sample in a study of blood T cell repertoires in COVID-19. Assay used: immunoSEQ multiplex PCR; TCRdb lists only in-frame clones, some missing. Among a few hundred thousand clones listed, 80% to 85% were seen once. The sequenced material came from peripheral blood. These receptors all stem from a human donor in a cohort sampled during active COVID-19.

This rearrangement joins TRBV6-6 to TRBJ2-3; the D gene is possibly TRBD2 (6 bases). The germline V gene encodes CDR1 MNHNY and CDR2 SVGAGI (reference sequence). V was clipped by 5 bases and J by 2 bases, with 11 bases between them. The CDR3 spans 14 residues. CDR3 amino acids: CASSRGGDTDTQYF. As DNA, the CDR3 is TGTGCCAGCAGTCGAGGAGGGGACACAGATACGCAGTATTTT.

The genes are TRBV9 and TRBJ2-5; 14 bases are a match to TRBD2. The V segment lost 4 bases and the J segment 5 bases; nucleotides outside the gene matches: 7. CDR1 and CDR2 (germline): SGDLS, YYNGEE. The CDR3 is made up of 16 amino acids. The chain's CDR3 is CASSPGLAGGVETQYF. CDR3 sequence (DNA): TGTGCCAGCAGCCCTGGACTAGCGGGAGGAGTTGAGACCCAGTACTTC.

This CDR3 is CASSGSTGDQPQHF. DNA of the CDR3: TGTGCCAGCAGTGGGTCGACAGGGGACCAGCCCCAGCATTTT. The rearrangement links TRBV2 to TRBJ1-5, with 8 bases aligning to TRBD1. The V gene's germline CDR1 is SNHLY and CDR2 FYNNEI. V gave up 4 bases and J gave up 7 bases; unmatched junction bases: 6. The CDR3 runs 14 residues.

The chain's CDR3 is CASSLDGRGSYNEQFF. As DNA, the CDR3 is TGTGCCAGCAGCTTAGACGGGAGAGGCTCCTACAATGAGCAGTTCTTC. The V gene is TRBV7-2, the J gene TRBJ2-1; a possible D gene is TRBD2 (6 bases). CDR1 and CDR2 from the germline V gene are SGHTA and FQGNSA. This CDR3 has 16 residues. Trimming removed 1 base at V and 0 bases at J, with 10 bases between.

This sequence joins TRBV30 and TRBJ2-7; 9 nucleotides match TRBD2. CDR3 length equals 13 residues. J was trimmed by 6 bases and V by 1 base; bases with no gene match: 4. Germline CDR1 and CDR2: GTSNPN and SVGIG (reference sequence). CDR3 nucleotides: TGTGCCTGGAGTGGCGGGAGGGTCGGCGAGCAGTACTTC. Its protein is CAWSGGRVGEQYF. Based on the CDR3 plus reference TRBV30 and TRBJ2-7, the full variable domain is SQTIHQWPATLVQPVGSPLSLECTVEGTSNPNLYWYRQAAGRGLQLLFYSVGIGQISSEVPQNLSASRPQDRQFILSSKKLLLSDSGFYLCAWSGGRVGEQYFGPGTRLTVT.

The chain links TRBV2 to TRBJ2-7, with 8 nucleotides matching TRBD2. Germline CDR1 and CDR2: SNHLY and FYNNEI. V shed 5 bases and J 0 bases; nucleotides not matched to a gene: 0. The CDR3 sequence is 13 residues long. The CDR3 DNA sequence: TGTGCCAGCAGTAGCGGGAGCTCCTACGAGCAGTACTTC. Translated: CASSSGSSYEQYF.

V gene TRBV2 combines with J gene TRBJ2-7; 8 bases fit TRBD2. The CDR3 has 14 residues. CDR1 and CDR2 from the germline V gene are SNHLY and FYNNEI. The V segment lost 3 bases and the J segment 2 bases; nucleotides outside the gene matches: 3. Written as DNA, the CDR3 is TGTGCCAGCAGTGAGCCGGGGGGGACCTACGAGCAGTACTTC. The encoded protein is CASSEPGGTYEQYF.

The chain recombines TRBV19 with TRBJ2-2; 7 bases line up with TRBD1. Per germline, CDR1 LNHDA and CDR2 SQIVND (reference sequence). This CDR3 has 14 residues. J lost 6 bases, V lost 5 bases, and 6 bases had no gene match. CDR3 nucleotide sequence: TGTGCCAGTAGTCTCTCACAGGGGCCCGGGGAGCTGTTTTTT. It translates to CASSLSQGPGELFF.

The CDR3, as DNA: TGTGCCAGCAGCCCGGACAGGGGCCATACCTTCTCCTACGAGCAGTACTTC. It is translated as CASSPDRGHTFSYEQYF. This chain joins TRBV7-9 and TRBJ2-7, with 9 bases aligning to TRBD1. Germline V gene data show CDR1 as SEHNR and CDR2 as FQNEAQ (reference sequence). J lost 0 bases, V lost 5 bases, and 11 bases had no gene match. The CDR3 contains 17 residues.

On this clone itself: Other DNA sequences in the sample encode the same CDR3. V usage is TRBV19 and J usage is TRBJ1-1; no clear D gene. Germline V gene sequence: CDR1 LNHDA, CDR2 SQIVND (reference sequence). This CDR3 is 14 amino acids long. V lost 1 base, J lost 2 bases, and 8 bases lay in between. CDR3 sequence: CASSIGRVNTEAFF. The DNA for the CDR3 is TGTGCCAGTAGTATAGGACGGGTTAACACTGAAGCTTTCTTT.